The present T cell receptor (beta chain) was sequenced within a study of cytomegalovirus exposure and HLA in healthy donors. The study's findings and limits: As a later analysis showed, several of the most significant clusters appeared to be linked to common viral pathogens.

Comments on this clone: What it recognizes is unknown.

The PCR had 60 Vbeta and 13 Jbeta primers. Profiling relied on immunoSEQ multiplex PCR, and the TCRdb table lists in-frame clones only, not all of them. The table shows 150,000 to 200,000 clones, with 70% to 80% occurring only once. The CDR3 spans 14 residues. Germline V gives CDR1 MNHEY, CDR2 SMNVEV (reference sequence). V gave up 4 bases and J gave up 5 bases, with 14 bases separating them. The gene calls are TRBV27 and TRBJ2-5; maybe TRBD1 (5 bases). Sequencing was performed on PBMCs. This clonotype was sampled from a man aged 50 or older in good health and CMV-seropositive. The CDR3 nucleotides are TGTGCCAGCAGTTCCCACAGGTCCGGGGAGACCCAGTACTTC. Protein product: CASSSHRSGETQYF.